Listed below are T cell receptor beta chains from one sample, sequenced in a study of Ad26.COV2.S vaccination and SARS-CoV-2 variants. Clones were sequenced by immunoSEQ multiplex PCR, and TCRdb holds only the in-frame ones, with some missing. Of around 300,000 clones in the sample, 70% to 90% were seen once. The sequencing here drew on peripheral blood, taken in a trial of Ad26.COV2.S vaccine versus placebo. The receptors were sampled from a person aged 18-65 years who received the Ad26.COV2.S COVID-19 vaccine or a placebo. The CDR3 runs from the conserved cysteine through the conserved F or W. Each record gives: V gene, clone size, D gene, J gene, CDR3 protein, CDR3 DNA. A D gene is named only where the DNA matches it firmly. A clone size is listed for some rows: how often the clone was seen (once, few, many), or a class if it is expanded.

TRBV6-6,.,.,TRBJ1-5,CASTTGSGSNQPQHF,TGTGCCAGCACCACAGGTTCGGGGAGCAATCAGCCCCAGCATTTT
TRBV5-1,.,.,TRBJ2-3,CASSLGGAGTDTQYF,TGCGCCAGCAGCCTTGGGGGGGCCGGCACAGATACGCAGTATTTT
TRBV4-3,.,TRBD1,TRBJ2-7,CASSQGTGDYEQYF,TGCGCCAGCAGCCAGGGGACAGGAGACTACGAGCAGTACTTC
TRBV12-3/TRBV12-4,once,.,TRBJ1-6,CASSSLGRSLHF,TGTGCCAGCAGTAGCCTAGGACGTTCCCTCCACTTT
TRBV23-1,.,.,TRBJ2-7,CASSPGHFLYEQYF,TGCGCCAGCAGCCCGGGACACTTCCTTTACGAGCAGTACTTC
TRBV5-1,.,TRBD1,TRBJ2-7,CASSSRQGALEQYF,TGCGCCAGCAGCTCACGACAGGGGGCTTTGGAGCAGTACTTC
TRBV7-3,.,TRBD1,TRBJ2-2,CASSRGQGADAGELFF,TGTGCCAGCAGCCGCGGACAGGGGGCCGATGCCGGGGAGCTGTTTTTT
TRBV19,.,TRBD1,TRBJ1-2,CASRIGTAGNYGYTF,TGTGCCAGTAGAATAGGGACAGCGGGTAACTATGGCTACACCTTC
TRBV27,.,TRBD1,TRBJ2-1,CASSLWLVTGDRNEQFF,TGTGCCAGCAGTTTATGGTTGGTGACAGGGGACCGCAATGAGCAGTTCTTC
TRBV12-3/TRBV12-4,.,.,TRBJ1-2,CASRSGGYGYTF,TGTGCCAGCAGGTCCGGGGGCTATGGCTACACCTTC
TRBV4-1,.,.,TRBJ1-3,CASSQDPPRGISGNTIYF,TGCGCCAGCAGCCAAGACCCCCCACGTGGGATCTCTGGAAACACCATATATTTT
TRBV5-4,.,TRBD2,TRBJ2-5,CASSGGTSGLQETQYF,TGTGCCAGCAGCGGGGGGACTAGCGGTCTCCAAGAGACCCAGTACTTC
TRBV27,.,.,TRBJ1-1,CASSFRRREGSFF,TGTGCCAGCAGTTTCAGAAGGCGCGAGGGAAGCTTTTTT
TRBV7-2,.,TRBD1,TRBJ1-2,CASSLAPGGINYGYTF,TGTGCCAGCAGCTTAGCTCCAGGGGGGATTAACTATGGCTACACCTTC
TRBV6-2/TRBV6-3,.,.,TRBJ2-1,CASSSPIRLHEQFF,TGTGCCAGCAGTTCCCCCATCCGACTTCATGAGCAGTTCTTC
TRBV2,.,TRBD1,TRBJ1-5,CASSLDRGRGNQPQHF,TGTGCCAGCAGTCTAGACAGGGGGCGCGGAAATCAGCCCCAGCATTTT
TRBV9,.,TRBD2,TRBJ2-7,CASSAGTSAYEQYF,TGTGCCAGCAGCGCCGGGACTAGTGCCTACGAGCAGTACTTC
TRBV6-5,.,.,TRBJ2-7,CASSVWYEQYF,TGTGCCAGCAGCGTTTGGTACGAGCAGTACTTC
TRBV5-6,.,.,TRBJ2-5,CASSDTSFQETQYF,TGTGCCAGCAGCGACACATCCTTCCAAGAGACCCAGTACTTC
TRBV5-1,once,.,TRBJ1-3,CASSLGQVGNTIYF,TGCGCCAGCAGCTTGGGACAGGTTGGAAACACCATATATTTT
TRBV19,.,.,TRBJ2-6,CASRVGGSGANVLTF,TGTGCCAGTAGAGTTGGGGGGTCTGGGGCCAACGTCCTGACTTTC
TRBV12-3/TRBV12-4,once,.,TRBJ1-5,CASSFADQPQHF,TGTGCCAGCAGTTTCGCCGATCAGCCCCAGCATTTT
TRBV5-1,.,.,TRBJ2-3,CASNAPRGTGTDTQYF,TGCGCCAGCAACGCGCCAAGGGGAACGGGCACAGATACGCAGTATTTT
TRBV7-2,once,TRBD1,TRBJ1-6,CASSLEDRESSPLHF,TGTGCCAGCAGCTTAGAAGACAGGGAGTCTTCACCCCTCCACTTT
TRBV3-1/TRBV3-2,.,TRBD1,TRBJ1-1,CASSQDITGGAAFF,TGTGCCAGCAGCCAGGATATAACAGGGGGGGCGGCTTTCTTT
TRBV5-6,.,TRBD1,TRBJ2-7,CASSLGQGSYEQYF,TGTGCCAGCAGCTTGGGACAGGGCTCCTACGAGCAGTACTTC
TRBV6-2/TRBV6-3,.,.,TRBJ2-7,CASSYSLGSEYEQYF,TGTGCCAGCAGTTACTCGTTGGGTAGCGAATACGAGCAGTACTTC
TRBV5-5,many,.,TRBJ2-7,CASSLALPSYEQYF,TGTGCCAGCAGCTTGGCCTTGCCTTCCTACGAGCAGTACTTC
TRBV2,few,.,TRBJ1-3,CASLDSYRNTIYF,TGTGCCAGCCTAGACAGCTACCGAAACACCATATATTTT
TRBV5-1,.,.,TRBJ2-7,CASRQGNYEQYF,TGCGCCAGCAGGCAGGGTAACTACGAGCAGTACTTC
TRBV18,.,TRBD2,TRBJ2-7,CASSPASGRYEQYF,TGTGCCAGCTCACCCGCTAGCGGGAGGTACGAGCAGTACTTC
TRBV28,few,TRBD1,TRBJ1-4,CASSHPGQGLGEKLFF,TGTGCCAGCAGCCATCCGGGACAGGGTTTGGGTGAAAAACTGTTTTTT
TRBV9,.,TRBD1,TRBJ2-7,CASSVGTGESYEQYF,TGTGCCAGCAGCGTAGGGACAGGGGAGTCCTACGAGCAGTACTTC
TRBV19,.,.,TRBJ1-1,CASSIRQGWERTEAFF,TGTGCCAGTAGTATAAGGCAGGGGTGGGAGCGCACTGAAGCTTTCTTT
TRBV28,.,.,TRBJ2-7,CASTNPEGNPYEQYF,TGTGCCAGCACCAACCCTGAGGGCAACCCCTACGAGCAGTACTTC
TRBV18,.,.,TRBJ2-5,CASSPEETQYF,TGTGCCAGCTCACCAGAGGAGACCCAGTACTTC
TRBV3-1/TRBV3-2,.,.,TRBJ2-6,CASTQLGGEGGANVLTF,TGTGCCTCCACGCAATTGGGAGGAGAGGGAGGGGCCAACGTCCTGACTTTC
TRBV28,.,.,TRBJ2-1,CASRIGRKGRNEQFF,TGTGCCAGCAGGATCGGACGGAAAGGACGCAATGAGCAGTTCTTC
TRBV7-9,.,TRBD2,TRBJ2-2,CASTWTSGGRNTGELFF,TGTGCCAGCACCTGGACTAGCGGGGGGAGAAACACCGGGGAGCTGTTTTTT
TRBV4-2,.,.,TRBJ1-5,CASSQESVGVGNQPQHF,TGTGCCAGCAGCCAAGAATCGGTAGGGGTAGGCAATCAGCCCCAGCATTTT
TRBV7-9,.,.,TRBJ1-4,CASSSGHPATNEKLFF,TGTGCCAGCAGCTCGGGACACCCCGCAACTAATGAAAAACTGTTTTTT
TRBV9,.,TRBD2,TRBJ2-3,CASSVWTSGTDTQYF,TGTGCCAGCAGCGTGTGGACTAGCGGCACAGATACGCAGTATTTT
TRBV4-3,once,TRBD1,TRBJ1-1,CASSQESRQGGITEAFF,TGCGCCAGCAGCCAAGAATCGAGACAGGGTGGGATCACTGAAGCTTTCTTT
TRBV19,.,TRBD1,TRBJ1-2,CASSNRGYGYTF,TGTGCCAGTAGTAACAGGGGCTATGGCTACACCTTC